This TCR beta chain appears in the sequencing data of a study of cytomegalovirus exposure and HLA in healthy donors. About this clone: As yet, its antigen is unknown.

Findings and limits, study-wide: There were some 150 TCR beta chains listed as cytomegalovirus-associated. The number of N-insertions in an Asian-associated ancestry cluster was reportedly below the approximately 690-donor mean in a later analysis. TCR beta V segments were, for the most part, productive about 87% or about 30% of the time in an earlier analysis.

CDR1 and CDR2 from the germline V gene are SGHRS and YFSETQ. Unmatched junction bases numbered 4, after V lost 0 bases and J lost 1 base. CDR3 size: 16 residues. 60 Vbeta and 13 Jbeta primers were used in PCR. In the original analysis: The authors later counted 65 million to 80 million unique TCR beta chains, 8.5 million to 13 million of them shared. Using immunoSEQ multiplex PCR, the repertoire was profiled, and TCRdb retains in-frame clones only, with some absent. D and trimming come from the DNA, and the V and J calls and clone size come from that table. This table has over 150,000 clones, roughly four fifths appearing once.

The V and J genes are TRBV5-1 and TRBJ2-3; 8 bases are a match to TRBD2. Source material: PBMCs. The receptor was isolated from a man over 45 in good health and CMV-seropositive. CDR3 nucleotides: TGCGCCAGCAGCTTGGGGGGACTAGGAGGCACAGATACGCAGTATTTT. Its translation is CASSLGGLGGTDTQYF. The full variable domain, with the rest looked up from reference TRBV5-1 and TRBJ2-3, is KAGVTQTPRYLIKTRGQQVTLSCSPISGHRSVSWYQQTPGQGLQFLFEYFSETQRNKGNFPGRFSGRQFSNSRSEMNVSTLELGDSALYLCASSLGGLGGTDTQYFGPGTRLTVL.